This T cell receptor (beta chain) came from a study of blood T cell repertoires in COVID-19. Authors' analysis steps: Estimated nucleated cell counts came from reference gene primer amplification. TCRdb's copy holds only in-frame clones and misses some; the assay was immunoSEQ multiplex PCR. The DNA was the basis for D and trimming; V, J and clone size are from that table. The sample has 200,000 to 250,000 clones; approximately 80% are singletons. The count of this clone is one. V shed 6 bases, J shed 4 bases, and the junction held 8 bases outside the gene matches. CDR3 size: 15 residues. Germline values: CDR1 LGHDT, CDR2 YNNKEL (reference sequence).

The clonotype was recovered from a woman in her sixties or seventies who had recovered from COVID-19. The chain links TRBV3-1 (or the pseudogene TRBV3-2) to TRBJ2-1; 8 bases are a match to TRBD2. Sequences were obtained from PBMCs or T cells enriched from blood (not recorded which). The CDR3 loop is CASSSGIAGYNEQFF. As DNA, the CDR3 is TGTGCCAGCAGTTCCGGGATAGCGGGGTACAATGAGCAGTTCTTC.